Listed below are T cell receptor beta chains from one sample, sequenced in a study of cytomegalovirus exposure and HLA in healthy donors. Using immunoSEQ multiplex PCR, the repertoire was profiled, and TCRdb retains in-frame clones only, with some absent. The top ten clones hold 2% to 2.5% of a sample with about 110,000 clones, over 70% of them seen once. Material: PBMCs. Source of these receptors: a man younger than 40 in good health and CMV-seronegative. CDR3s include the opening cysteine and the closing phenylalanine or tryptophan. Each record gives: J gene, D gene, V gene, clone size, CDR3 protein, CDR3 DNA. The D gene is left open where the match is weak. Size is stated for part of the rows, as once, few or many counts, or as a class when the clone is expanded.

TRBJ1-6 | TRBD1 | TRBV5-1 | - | CASSRQGHNSPLHF | TGCGCCAGCAGCCGACAGGGCCATAATTCACCCCTCCACTTT
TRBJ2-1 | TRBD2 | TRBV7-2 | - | CASSLTSGVSYNEQFF | TGTGCCAGCAGCTTGACTAGCGGAGTCTCCTACAATGAGCAGTTCTTC
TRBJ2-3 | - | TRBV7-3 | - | CASSLASGDTQYF | TGTGCCAGCAGCTTAGCCTCGGGAGATACGCAGTATTTT
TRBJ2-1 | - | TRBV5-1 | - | CASSLGASYNEQFF | TGCGCCAGCAGTCTCGGAGCATCTTACAATGAGCAGTTCTTC
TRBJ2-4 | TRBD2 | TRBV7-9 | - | CASSSGAGGLDIQYF | TGTGCCAGCAGCTCCGGAGCGGGAGGTCTAGACATTCAGTACTTC
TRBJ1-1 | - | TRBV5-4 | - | CASSPWEASGTEAFF | TGTGCCAGCAGCCCGTGGGAGGCGAGTGGCACTGAAGCTTTCTTT
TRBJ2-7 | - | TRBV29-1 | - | CSAQKQGYEQYF | TGCAGCGCTCAAAAGCAGGGGTACGAGCAGTACTTC
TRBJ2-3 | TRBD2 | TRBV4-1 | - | CASSQDQASGMRRGTDTQYF | TGCGCCAGCAGCCAAGATCAGGCTAGCGGGATGCGACGGGGCACAGATACGCAGTATTTT
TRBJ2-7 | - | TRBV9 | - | CASSVGDYEQYF | TGTGCCAGCAGCGTGGGAGACTACGAGCAGTACTTC
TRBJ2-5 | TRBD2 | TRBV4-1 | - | CASSQRASGGARETQYF | TGCGCCAGCAGCCAAAGGGCTAGCGGGGGAGCGAGGGAGACCCAGTACTTC
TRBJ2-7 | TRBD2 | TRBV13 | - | CASSFSGEFSYEQYF | TGTGCCAGCAGTTTTAGCGGGGAATTCTCTTACGAGCAGTACTTC
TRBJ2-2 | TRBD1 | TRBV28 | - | CASSFLQGASGTGELFF | TGTGCCAGCAGTTTTTTGCAGGGGGCGAGTGGCACCGGGGAGCTGTTTTTT
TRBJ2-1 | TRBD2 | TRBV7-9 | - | CASSAAGTNNNEQFF | TGTGCCAGCAGCGCCGCCGGGACTAACAACAATGAGCAGTTCTTC
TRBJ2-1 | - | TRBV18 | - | CASSPGAPKNEQFF | TGTGCCAGCTCACCAGGGGCCCCTAAGAATGAGCAGTTCTTC
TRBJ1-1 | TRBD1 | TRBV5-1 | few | CASSLDTLDRDTEAFF | TGCGCCAGCAGCTTGGACACCCTAGACAGGGATACTGAAGCTTTCTTT
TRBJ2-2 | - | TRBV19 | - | CASSIIGELFF | TGTGCCAGTAGTATTATCGGGGAGCTGTTTTTT